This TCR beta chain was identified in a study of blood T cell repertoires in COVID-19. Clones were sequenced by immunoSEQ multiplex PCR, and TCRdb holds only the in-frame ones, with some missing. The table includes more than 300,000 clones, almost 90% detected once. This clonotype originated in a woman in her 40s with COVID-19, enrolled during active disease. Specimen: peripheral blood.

Written as DNA, the CDR3 is TGTGCCAGCAGTTACTCGGCCCCGAGGTACGAGCAGTACTTC. It translates to CASSYSAPRYEQYF. The chain recombines TRBV6-2 or TRBV6-3 with TRBJ2-7; D uncertain. The CDR3 spans 14 residues. With 0 bases removed from V and 4 bases from J, the gap between germline ends came to 10 bases. Looked up from germline, CDR1 is MNHEY and CDR2 is SVGEGT.